This TCR beta chain was captured by sequencing in a study of blood T cell repertoires in COVID-19. Study summary: Acute-phase and convalescent COVID-19 samples originated in the United States, Italy and Spain. T cells, B-cell-depleted T cells, or PBMCs provided the cDNA or gDNA that served as material.

Authors' data handling: Reference gene primer amplification gave estimated nucleated cell counts. The repertoire was sequenced with immunoSEQ multiplex PCR; TCRdb's copy has only in-frame clones and lacks some. V and J calls and clone size follow that table, whereas D and trimming were derived from the DNA. The table includes 95,000 to 150,000 clones, 85% to 90% detected once. This CDR3 has 13 amino acids. The germline gives CDR1 KGHDR, CDR2 SFDVKD. Trimming took 4 bases from V and 10 from J, leaving 12 bases between them. The sequenced material came from peripheral blood. This sequence originates from a man between 65 and 79 years old with active or convalescent COVID-19. This chain uses TRBV24-1 with TRBJ1-4, with TRBD1 as a possible D gene (5 bases). DNA of the CDR3: TGTGCCACCAGTGACCCGGGGGGAGGAAAACTGTTTTTT. Its translation is CATSDPGGGKLFF.